Listed below are T cell receptor beta chains from one sample, sequenced in a study of cytomegalovirus exposure and HLA in healthy donors. The method was immunoSEQ multiplex PCR; TCRdb's version includes in-frame clones alone and lacks a portion of them. The table lists roughly 130,000 clones, around 80% of them singletons. Sequencing was done on a sample of PBMCs. These receptors all stem from a man younger than 40 in good health and CMV-seronegative. The CDR3 runs from the conserved cysteine through the conserved F or W. The D gene is left open where the match is weak. Rows may omit the clone size; those that give it use once, few, many or a size class.

>.|TRBV9|TRBJ2-7|TRBD1
TGTGCCAGCAGCCCAGACAGGGGGGACTACGAGCAGTACTTC
CASSPDRGDYEQYF
>.|TRBV15|TRBJ2-7|TRBD1
TGTGCCACCAGCAGTCCGGGACAGGGTTGGAACGAGCAGTACTTC
CATSSPGQGWNEQYF
>.|TRBV19|TRBJ2-3|.
TGTGCCAGTAGTGAATACGGTAGCACAGATACGCAGTATTTT
CASSEYGSTDTQYF
>.|TRBV19|TRBJ1-3|.
TGTGCCAGTAGCCTCCAGGGAAACACCATATATTTT
CASSLQGNTIYF
>.|TRBV5-1|TRBJ1-1|TRBD1
TGCGCCAGCAGCTTGCGGACAGGGGGTCTTAACACTGAAGCTTTCTTT
CASSLRTGGLNTEAFF
>few|TRBV2|TRBJ1-4|.
TGTGCCAGCAGTAGGACAGCCGCAAATGAAAAACTGTTTTTT
CASSRTAANEKLFF
>.|TRBV25-1|TRBJ2-2|TRBD1
TGTGCCAGCAGGAGGACAGGGGAAACCGGGGAGCTGTTTTTT
CASRRTGETGELFF
>once|TRBV19|TRBJ2-7|TRBD2
TGTGCCAGTAGTATAGGCGGGAGGCTTGGCGAGCAGTACTTC
CASSIGGRLGEQYF
>.|TRBV7-2|TRBJ2-7|TRBD1
TGTGCCAGCAGTCCCCCACCAGGGGGCCAGTACTTC
CASSPPPGGQYF
>once|TRBV28|TRBJ1-2|.
TGTGCCAGCAGTTCAATTCACGGGATCGAGTTCTATGGCTACACCTTC
CASSSIHGIEFYGYTF
>.|TRBV2|TRBJ2-7|.
TGTGCCAGCAGTGAAACAGGACCATACGAGCAGTACTTC
CASSETGPYEQYF
>.|TRBV15|TRBJ2-7|TRBD2
TGTGCCACCAGCATCGGGAGGACCACCTACGAGCAGTACTTC
CATSIGRTTYEQYF
>few|TRBV4-3|TRBJ1-1|TRBD1
TGCGCCAGCAGCTACAGGGGAGGTACTGAAGCTTTCTTT
CASSYRGGTEAFF
>once|TRBV19|TRBJ1-6|TRBD1
TGTGCCAGTAGTGGTACAGGGGGTGGTTCACCCCTCCACTTT
CASSGTGGGSPLHF
>.|TRBV2|TRBJ2-7|.
TGTGCCAGCAGCGTACAGGGCTACGAGCAGTACTTC
CASSVQGYEQYF
>few|TRBV28|TRBJ1-2|.
TGTGCCAGCAGTTTAACCGGGGTACAAGTAGGGTACACCTTC
CASSLTGVQVGYTF
>few|TRBV6-5|TRBJ1-1|TRBD1
TGTGCCAGCAGTATCCGGACAGGGAAGAACACTGAAGCTTTCTTT
CASSIRTGKNTEAFF
>.|TRBV4-3|TRBJ2-7|TRBD2
TGCGCCAGCAGCCAACGGGCGGGGGGGCTCGAGCAGTACTTC
CASSQRAGGLEQYF
>.|TRBV4-3|TRBJ1-1|.
TGCGCCAGCAGCCAGGATGATCGGAGGAACACTGAAGCTTTCTTT
CASSQDDRRNTEAFF
>once|TRBV29-1|TRBJ2-7|TRBD1
TGCAGCGTGGGGGACAGGGGCGAGCAGTACTTC
CSVGDRGEQYF
>.|TRBV7-7|TRBJ2-3|.
TGTGCTAGCAGCTTGAACAGTTTCACAGATACGCAGTATTTT
CASSLNSFTDTQYF
>.|TRBV28|TRBJ2-1|TRBD1
TGTGCCAGCAGTTCCGCGAACAGGGGATCCTACAATGAGCAGTTCTTC
CASSSANRGSYNEQFF
>.|TRBV12-5|TRBJ2-5|TRBD2
TGTGCTAGTGCCTTCTCCGCGGGGGACCAAGAGACCCAGTACTTC
CASAFSAGDQETQYF
>.|TRBV7-9|TRBJ2-7|.
TGTGCCAGCAGCACGCCGGGACTCGACTTTCAGTACTTC
CASSTPGLDFQYF
>few|TRBV18|TRBJ1-4|.
TGTGCCAGCTCACCAATAAGGGGTGAAAAACTGTTTTTT
CASSPIRGEKLFF
>once|TRBV19|TRBJ2-2|.
TGTGCCAGTAGTAACGGGGTCTACACCGGGGAGCTGTTTTTT
CASSNGVYTGELFF
>.|TRBV7-2|TRBJ2-7|TRBD2
TGTGCCAGCAGCTTAGGTGGACTAGCGGACTACGGGCAGTACTTC
CASSLGGLADYGQYF
>.|TRBV15|TRBJ2-5|.
TGTGCCACCAGCAATCCGGGGGAAGAGACCCAGTACTTC
CATSNPGEETQYF
>.|TRBV4-2|TRBJ1-1|.
TGTGCCAGCAGCCAAGATGGGCAGGGAATTGAAGCTTTCTTT
CASSQDGQGIEAFF
>.|TRBV28|TRBJ1-2|TRBD1
TGTGCCAGCAGCCTCGACAGGGTTTATGGCTACACCTTC
CASSLDRVYGYTF
>.|TRBV2|TRBJ1-6|.
TGTGCCAGCAGCGACGACGGGAATTCACCCCTCCACTTT
CASSDDGNSPLHF
>.|TRBV27|TRBJ2-1|TRBD2
TGTGCCAGCAGTGCGGGACTAGCTAATGAGCAGTTCTTC
CASSAGLANEQFF
>.|TRBV15|TRBJ2-5|TRBD2
TGTGCCACCAGCACGACTAGCGGGAGACACCAAGAGACCCAGTACTTC
CATSTTSGRHQETQYF
>once|TRBV6-1|TRBJ2-5|TRBD2
TGTGCCAGCAGTGAGGGTAGCGGGCTCGGGGAGACCCAGTACTTC
CASSEGSGLGETQYF
>.|TRBV5-1|TRBJ1-2|TRBD1
TGCGCCAGCAGCGACAGACAGGGCGAGGGTGGCTACACCTTC
CASSDRQGEGGYTF
>.|TRBV2|TRBJ1-4|.
TGTGCCAGCAGTTACATTGAAAAACTGTTTTTT
CASSYIEKLFF
>.|TRBV2|TRBJ2-1|.
TGTGCCAGCAGTGTCGGTAATGAGCAGTTCTTC
CASSVGNEQFF